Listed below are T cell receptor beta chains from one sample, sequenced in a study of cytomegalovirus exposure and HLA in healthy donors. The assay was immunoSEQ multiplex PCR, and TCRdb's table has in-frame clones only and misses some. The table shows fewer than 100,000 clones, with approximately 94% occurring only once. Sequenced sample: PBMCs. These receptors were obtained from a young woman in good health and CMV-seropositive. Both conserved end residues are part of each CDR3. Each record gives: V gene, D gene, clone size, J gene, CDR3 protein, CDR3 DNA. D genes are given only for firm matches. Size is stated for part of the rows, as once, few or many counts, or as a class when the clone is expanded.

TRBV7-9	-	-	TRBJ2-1	CASSFRDEQFF	TGTGCCAGCAGCTTCAGGGATGAGCAGTTCTTC
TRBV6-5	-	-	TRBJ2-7	CASSYEGRTYEQYF	TGTGCCAGCAGTTACGAGGGGAGGACCTACGAGCAGTACTTC
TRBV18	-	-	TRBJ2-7	CASSPSRQSYEQYF	TGTGCCAGCTCACCATCCCGACAGAGCTACGAGCAGTACTTC
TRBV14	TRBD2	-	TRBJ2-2	CASSRRVLAGAGELFF	TGTGCCAGCAGCCGCCGTGTACTAGCGGGGGCCGGGGAGCTGTTTTTT
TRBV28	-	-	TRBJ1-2	CASSLSQQGLYGYTF	TGTGCCAGCAGTTTATCCCAACAGGGTCTCTATGGCTACACCTTC
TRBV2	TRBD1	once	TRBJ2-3	CASREGQGSTDTQYF	TGTGCCAGCAGGGAGGGACAGGGAAGCACAGATACGCAGTATTTT
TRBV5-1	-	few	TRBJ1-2	CASSAGGTGGYTF	TGCGCCAGCAGCGCCGGGGGGACTGGGGGCTACACCTTC
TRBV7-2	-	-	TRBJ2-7	CASSLEAEYEQYF	TGTGCCAGCAGCCTTGAAGCGGAGTACGAGCAGTACTTC
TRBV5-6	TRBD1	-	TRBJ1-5	CASSLGTGQGDQPQHF	TGTGCCAGCAGCCTGGGGACAGGTCAGGGCGATCAGCCCCAGCATTTT
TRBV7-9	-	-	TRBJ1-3	CASSLRGLGNTIYF	TGTGCCAGCAGCTTAAGAGGGCTTGGAAACACCATATATTTT
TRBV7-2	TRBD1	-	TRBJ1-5	CASSLVGTGKLLGQPQHF	TGTGCCAGCAGCTTAGTGGGGACAGGGAAACTTCTGGGTCAGCCCCAGCATTTT
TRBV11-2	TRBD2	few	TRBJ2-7	CASSKGLADTQAQYF	TGTGCCAGCAGTAAAGGACTAGCGGACACACAGGCGCAGTACTTC
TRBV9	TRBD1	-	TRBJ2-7	CASSGSDRVYEQYF	TGTGCCAGCAGTGGATCCGACAGGGTGTACGAGCAGTACTTC
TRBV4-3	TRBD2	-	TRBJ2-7	CASSQETSGFYEQYF	TGCGCCAGCAGCCAAGAGACTAGCGGTTTCTACGAGCAGTACTTC
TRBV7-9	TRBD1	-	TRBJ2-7	CASSSTGQGYEQYF	TGTGCCAGCAGCTCCACGGGACAGGGATACGAGCAGTACTTC
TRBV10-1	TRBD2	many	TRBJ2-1	CASGTRVYEQFF	TGCGCCAGCGGGACTAGGGTCTATGAGCAGTTCTTC
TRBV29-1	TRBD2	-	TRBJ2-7	CSVVSMGGNYEQYF	TGCAGCGTTGTAAGTATGGGAGGGAACTACGAGCAGTACTTC
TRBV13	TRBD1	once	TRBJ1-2	CASSLDSEGAYGYTF	TGTGCCAGCAGCTTGGATTCTGAGGGGGCCTATGGCTACACCTTC